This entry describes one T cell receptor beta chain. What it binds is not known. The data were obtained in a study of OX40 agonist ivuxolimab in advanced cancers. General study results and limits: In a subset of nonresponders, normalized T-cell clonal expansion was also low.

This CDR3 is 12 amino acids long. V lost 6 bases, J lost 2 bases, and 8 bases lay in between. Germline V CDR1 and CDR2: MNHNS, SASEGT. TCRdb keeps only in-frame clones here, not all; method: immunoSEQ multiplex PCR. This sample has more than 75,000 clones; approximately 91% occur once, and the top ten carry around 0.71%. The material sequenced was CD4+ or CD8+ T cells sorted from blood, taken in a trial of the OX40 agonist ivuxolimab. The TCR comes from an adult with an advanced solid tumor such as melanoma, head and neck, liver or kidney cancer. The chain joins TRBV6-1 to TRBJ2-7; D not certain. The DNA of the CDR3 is TGTGCCAGCAGGCGGATAGCCTACGAGCAGTACTTC. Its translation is CASRRIAYEQYF.